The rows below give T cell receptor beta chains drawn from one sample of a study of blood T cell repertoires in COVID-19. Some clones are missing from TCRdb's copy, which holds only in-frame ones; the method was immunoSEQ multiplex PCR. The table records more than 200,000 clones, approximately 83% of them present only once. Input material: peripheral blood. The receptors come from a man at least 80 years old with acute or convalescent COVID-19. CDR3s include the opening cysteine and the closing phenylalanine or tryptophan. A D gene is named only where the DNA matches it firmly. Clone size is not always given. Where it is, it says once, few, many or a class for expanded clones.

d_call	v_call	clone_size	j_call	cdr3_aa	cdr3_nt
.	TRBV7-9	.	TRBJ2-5	CASRYGQGILETQYF	TGTGCCAGCAGATATGGGCAGGGGATTTTAGAGACCCAGTACTTC
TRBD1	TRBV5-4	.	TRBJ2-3	CASRQGQGVGTDTQYF	TGTGCCAGCAGGCAGGGACAGGGGGTGGGAACAGATACGCAGTATTTT
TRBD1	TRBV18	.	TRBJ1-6	CASSPDRGGNSPLHF	TGTGCCAGCTCACCCGACAGGGGTGGAAATTCACCCCTCCACTTT
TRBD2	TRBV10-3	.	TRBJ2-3	CAIGYLAGGWTDTQYF	TGTGCCATCGGGTATCTAGCGGGGGGATGGACAGATACGCAGTATTTT
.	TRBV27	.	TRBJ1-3	CASSPQGGNTIYF	TGTGCCAGCAGTCCCCAGGGCGGAAACACCATATATTTT
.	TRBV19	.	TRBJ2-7	CASSALPRGTVSSYEQYF	TGTGCCAGTAGTGCCCTACCCCGGGGGACAGTGAGCTCCTACGAGCAGTACTTC
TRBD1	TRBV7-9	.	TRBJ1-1	CASRHGTGANTEAFF	TGTGCCAGCAGGCACGGGACAGGTGCTAACACTGAAGCTTTCTTT
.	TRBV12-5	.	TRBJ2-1	CASGLGGDLNEQFF	TGTGCTAGTGGTTTGGGGGGGGACCTTAATGAGCAGTTCTTC
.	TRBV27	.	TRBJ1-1	CASREFTNTEAFF	TGTGCCAGCAGAGAGTTCACGAACACTGAAGCTTTCTTT
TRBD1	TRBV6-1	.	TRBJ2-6	CASSEAGRGRLQANVLTF	TGTGCCAGCAGTGAAGCGGGCAGGGGGCGTCTCCAGGCCAACGTCCTGACTTTC
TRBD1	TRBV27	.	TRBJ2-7	CASSSQGAGVREQYF	TGTGCCAGCAGTTCCCAGGGGGCAGGGGTACGGGAGCAGTACTTC
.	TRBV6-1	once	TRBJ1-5	CASSETGYRDGYF	TGTGCCAGCAGTGAAACGGGATACAGGGACGGATATTTT
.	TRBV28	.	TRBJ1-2	CASSSVRNYTF	TGTGCCAGCAGTTCGGTCAGGAATTACACCTTC
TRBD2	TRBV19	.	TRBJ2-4	CASSIGGTIQNIQYF	TGTGCCAGTAGTATCGGGGGGACTATCCAAAACATTCAGTACTTC
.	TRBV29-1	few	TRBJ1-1	CSVIVYTEAFF	TGCAGCGTTATAGTTTACACTGAAGCTTTCTTT
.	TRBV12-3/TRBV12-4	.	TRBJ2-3	CASSLPVPDTQYF	TGTGCCAGCAGTTTACCAGTCCCAGATACGCAGTATTTT
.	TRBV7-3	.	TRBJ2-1	CASSPLLRPPYNEQFF	TGTGCCAGCAGCCCACTACTTCGCCCCCCCTACAATGAGCAGTTCTTC
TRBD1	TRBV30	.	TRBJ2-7	CAWSMRTGWGYEQYF	TGTGCCTGGAGCATGAGGACAGGGTGGGGTTACGAGCAGTACTTC
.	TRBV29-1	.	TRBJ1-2	CSVEKQGYGYTF	TGCAGCGTTGAAAAACAGGGATATGGCTACACCTTC
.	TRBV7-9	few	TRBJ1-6	CASSPQGGNNSPLHF	TGTGCCAGCAGCCCCCAGGGTGGTAATAATTCACCCCTCCACTTT
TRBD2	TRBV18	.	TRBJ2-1	CASSPRLAGGNFF	TGTGCCAGCTCTCCCAGACTAGCGGGGGGGAACTTCTTC
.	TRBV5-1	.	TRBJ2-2	CASSSDGQAGELFF	TGCGCCAGCAGTTCCGACGGCCAGGCCGGGGAGCTGTTTTTT
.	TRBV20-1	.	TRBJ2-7	CRAEQGNEQYF	TGCAGGGCCGAACAGGGTAACGAGCAGTACTTC
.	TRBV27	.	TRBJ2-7	CASKRDRLDYEQYF	TGTGCCAGCAAGAGAGACAGGCTTGACTACGAGCAGTACTTC
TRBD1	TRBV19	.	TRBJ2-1	CASRPGTGASNEQFF	TGTGCAAGTAGGCCCGGGACAGGGGCTAGCAATGAGCAGTTCTTC
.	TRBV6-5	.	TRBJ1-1	CASSSKGQFEAFF	TGTGCCAGCAGTTCCAAAGGACAGTTTGAAGCTTTCTTT
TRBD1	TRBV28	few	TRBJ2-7	CAVEKRDRGHEQYF	TGTGCCGTAGAAAAAAGGGACAGGGGGCACGAGCAGTACTTC
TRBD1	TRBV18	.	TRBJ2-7	CASSPPETGGYEQYF	TGTGCCAGCTCACCACCTGAGACAGGGGGCTACGAGCAGTACTTC
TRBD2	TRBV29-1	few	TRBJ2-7	CSVESQTSGHYYEQYF	TGCAGCGTTGAATCCCAGACTAGCGGCCATTACTACGAGCAGTACTTC
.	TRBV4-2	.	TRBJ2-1	CASSQGGSHSYNEQFF	TGTGCCAGCAGCCAAGGAGGATCCCACTCCTACAATGAGCAGTTCTTC
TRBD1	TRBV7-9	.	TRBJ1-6	CASSRTGTGNSLNSPLHF	TGTGCCAGCAGCCGAACCGGGACAGGGAATTCGCTCAATTCACCCCTCCACTTT
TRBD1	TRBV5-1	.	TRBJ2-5	CASSFTGGAAQETQYF	TGCGCCAGCAGCTTTACAGGGGGCGCGGCCCAAGAGACCCAGTACTTC
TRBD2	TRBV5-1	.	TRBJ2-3	CASSSNPRLAIDTQYF	TGCGCCAGCAGCTCGAACCCCCGACTAGCAATAGATACGCAGTATTTT
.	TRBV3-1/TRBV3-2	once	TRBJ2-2	CASSQEADWYNTGELFF	TGTGCCAGCAGCCAAGAGGCCGACTGGTACAACACCGGGGAGCTGTTTTTT
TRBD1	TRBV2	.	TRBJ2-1	CASNGGTGYNEQFF	TGTGCCAGCAATGGTGGGACAGGGTACAATGAGCAGTTCTTC
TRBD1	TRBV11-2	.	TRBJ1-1	CASSSPGGDTEAFF	TGTGCCAGCAGCTCCCCAGGGGGAGACACTGAAGCTTTCTTT
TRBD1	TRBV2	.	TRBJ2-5	CASSGTGQETQYF	TGTGCCAGCAGTGGGACAGGTCAAGAGACCCAGTACTTC